The clone carrying this T cell receptor (beta chain) was detected ten times or more. The data stem from a study of regulatory T cells in long-lasting Graves disease. Time point reported: newly diagnosed GD, antithyroid drugs for less than 3 months. Making the TCR library involved RNA that had been extracted from PBMCs. Construction of the TCR beta libraries employed iRepertoire HTBI primers in conjunction with Arm-PCR of CDR3 regions. Original methodology: The samples yielded about 60 TRBV and roughly 13 TRBJ segments. TCRdb reprocessed the multiplex PCR reads with MiXCR, giving one entry per CDR3 protein. The V and J calls were not made by the authors but by TCRdb's processing. The sample shows over 400,000 distinct CDR3 sequences, less than 15% of them seen only once. Germline lookup yields CDR1 MNHNS and CDR2 SASEGT. V was shortened by 6 bases and J by 2 bases, with 15 bases between the two germline ends. CDR3 size: 15 residues.

This same sample was also part of a study on T cells in Graves' hyperthyroidism and ophthalmopathy. From that study: Using the HTBI primer set, a first-round RT-PCR was run on the TCR CDR3.

The TCR sequence derives from a woman between 50 and 59 years old with Graves disease. This specimen was peripheral blood mononuclear cells (PBMCs), taken at new diagnosis, from a patient treated with antithyroid drugs. The V and J genes are TRBV6-1 and TRBJ2-3, with D perhaps matching TRBD2 (5 bases). CDR3 bases: TGTGCCAGCAGAGGTACTAGGTACTTCACAGATACGCAGTATTTT. It codes for CASRGTRYFTDTQYF.